The 10 T cell receptor beta chains below come from one sample, sequenced in a study of CD8 T cells in ankylosing spondylitis. Study-level findings and limits: Ankylosing spondylitis blood seemed to carry a telltale TCR beta motif made of several highly homologous variants.

What these receptors recognize is not known. TCRdb reprocessed the 5' RACE reads via MiXCR and lists one record per CDR3 protein. The sample lists about 390,000 distinct CDR3 sequences, around 22% occurring once. The sequenced material came from blood, either unsorted or a sorted T cell fraction (not recorded which). The receptor set was obtained from a male donor with ankylosing spondylitis.

This clonotype appeared a few times. The J gene is TRBJ2-3, the V gene TRBV11-1, with 9 positions matching TRBD1. The ends lost 2 bases at V and 7 bases at J; junction bases unmatched: 4. CDR3 length equals 14 residues. CDR1 and CDR2 from the germline V gene are SGHAT and FQDESV (reference sequence). CDR3 nucleotide sequence: TGTGCCAGCAGCTTATTACAGGGGGCGAATACGCAGTATTTT. The encoded protein is CASSLLQGANTQYF.

The chain uses TRBV12-3 or TRBV12-4 and TRBJ2-5, with D possibly being TRBD1 or TRBD2 (7 bases each). This CDR3 has 15 amino acids. Trimming took 3 bases from V and 5 from J, leaving 16 bases between them. CDR3 in DNA: TGTGCCAGCAGTTTGGGGCAGGGGGGGTGGGAGACCCAGTACTTC. The encoded protein is CASSLGQGGWETQYF.

The chain employs TRBV28 and TRBJ2-5; weak D call: TRBD2 (7 bases). Trimming took 4 bases from V and 5 from J, leaving 17 bases between them. Per the germline V gene, CDR1 is MDHEN and CDR2 is SYDVKM. The CDR3 is made up of 15 amino acids. CDR3 in DNA: TGTGCCAGCAGTTCAGGAGGGGGGGCGCAGGAGACCCAGTACTTC. Its translation: CASSSGGGAQETQYF.

There are many counts of this clonotype. The chain carries TRBV3-1 and TRBJ2-7, with D unresolved. V was trimmed by 4 bases and J by 1 base, leaving 11 bases between them. The CDR3 covers 14 residues. CDR1 and CDR2 from the germline V gene are LGHDT and YNNKEL (reference sequence). CDR3 coding DNA: TGTGCCAGCAGCCCCTATGGTGCGTCCTACGAGCAGTACTTC. This translates into CASSPYGASYEQYF.

The V and J genes are TRBV6-1 and TRBJ1-6, with D possibly TRBD1 on 5 matching bases. The CDR3 covers 14 residues. From germline, CDR1 is MNHNS and CDR2 SASEGT. Trimming stripped 4 bases from V and 5 bases from J, with 9 bases between. Written as DNA, the CDR3 is TGTGCCAGCAGTGGCGGCAGGGATAATTCACCCCTCCACTTT. Residues: CASSGGRDNSPLHF.

This clonotype occurred a few times. This sequence joins TRBV4-3 and TRBJ2-7, with 7 bases aligning to TRBD1. The CDR3 has 16 residues. Per germline, CDR1 LGHNA and CDR2 YSLEER. J gave up 6 bases and V 0 bases, and 11 bases lay outside the gene matches. The CDR3 reads CASSQDGRGLIGEQYF. The CDR3 DNA follows: TGCGCCAGCAGCCAAGATGGAAGGGGGCTAATTGGCGAGCAGTACTTC.

In its sample, this clonotype was seen a few times. The V and J genes are TRBV3-1 and TRBJ1-2; D is unclear. Looked up from germline, CDR1 is LGHDT and CDR2 is YNNKEL (reference sequence). This CDR3 spans 14 amino acids. V was clipped by 4 bases and J by 6 bases, with 15 bases between them. The CDR3 nucleotides read TGTGCCAGCAGCCCCCGGGATCCTCTAGATGGCTACACCTTC. Protein product: CASSPRDPLDGYTF.

The rearrangement links TRBV6-4 to TRBJ2-1, with a possible D match to TRBD2 (6 bases). Germline loops: CDR1 MRHNA, CDR2 SNTAGT. The V and J ends lost 5 bases and 0 bases respectively, with 11 bases between them. This CDR3 contains 15 residues. In nucleotides, the CDR3 is TGTGCCAGCAGTCAGGACTATCGCTCCTACAATGAGCAGTTCTTC. This encodes CASSQDYRSYNEQFF.

This clonotype was seen a few times. The chain employs TRBV6-2 or TRBV6-3 and TRBJ1-5, with D tentatively TRBD1 (5 bases). V shed 0 bases and J shed 6 bases, with 15 bases lying between them. Germline CDR1 is MNHEY and CDR2 is SVGEGT. CDR3 length: 16 residues. CDR3 region: CASSYSMGGVGQPQHF. Written as DNA, the CDR3 is TGTGCCAGCAGTTACTCGATGGGGGGAGTCGGTCAGCCCCAGCATTTT.

V usage is TRBV7-9 and J usage is TRBJ2-2; D is ambiguous. CDR1 SEHNR and CDR2 FQNEAQ come from the germline V gene (reference sequence). The V gene lost 1 base and the J gene lost 6 bases, with 6 bases spanning the gap. This CDR3 comprises 13 residues. CDR3 nucleotide sequence: TGTGCCAGCAGCTTAGAGAGATCCGGGGAGCTGTTTTTT. It translates to CASSLERSGELFF.